These 14 T cell receptor beta chains share one sample of origin, sequenced in a study of post-analysis software for immune sequencing data. Study-wide points: Compared with controls, patients had more of about 5 TRBV segments, including TRBV5-6, TRBV5-1 and TRBV20-1.

Unique molecular identifiers featured in each of the TCR beta cDNA libraries. One entry per CDR3 protein, called by TCRdb with MiXCR from the PCR reads. The sample includes hundreds of thousands of distinct CDR3 sequences, around 64% of them seen just once. Their recognized antigens are unknown. The sequenced sample consisted of blood. All receptors come from a girl between 2 and 10 years old with multiple sclerosis.

The chain combines TRBV5-4 with TRBJ2-3; 8 bases align to TRBD1. Losses at the gene ends were 0 bases for V and 3 bases for J; bases not matched to a gene: 9. The CDR3 runs 17 residues. Germline V CDR1 and CDR2: SGHNT, YYREEE (reference sequence). CDR3 bases: TGTGCCAGCAGCTTGGTTTGGAGGACAGGGATGACAGATACGCAGTATTTT. It yields the protein CASSLVWRTGMTDTQYF. The variable domain in full, completed from reference TRBV5-4 and TRBJ2-3, reads ETGVTQSPTHLIKTRGQQVTLRCSSQSGHNTVSWYQQALGQGPQFIFQYYREEENGRGNFPPRFSGLQFPNYSSELNVNALELDDSALYLCASSLVWRTGMTDTQYFGPGTRLTVL.

DNA of the CDR3: TGCGCCAGCAGCCAAACGAGGAACATTCAGTACTTC. As protein: CASSQTRNIQYF. The V gene is TRBV4-1, the J gene TRBJ2-4; D gene unclear. This CDR3 contains 12 residues. Germline CDR1 is MGHRA and CDR2 is YSYEKL. V was shortened by 2 bases and J by 7 bases, with 6 bases between the two germline ends.

The genes are TRBV5-6 and TRBJ2-7; unclear D gene. The germline V and J ends were trimmed by 4 bases and 2 bases, with 10 bases remaining between them. The CDR3 runs 13 residues. The germline CDR1 and CDR2 sequences are SGHDT and YYEEEE. CDR3 sequence: CASSPAVPYEQYF. In DNA, the CDR3 is TGTGCCAGCAGCCCCGCGGTCCCCTACGAGCAGTACTTC.

The chain is built from TRBV27 and TRBJ2-3, with a weak D call TRBD1 (5 bases). From germline, CDR1 is MNHEY and CDR2 SMNVEV (reference sequence). This CDR3 is built from 15 residues. V lost 0 bases and J 2 bases, leaving 9 bases between the germline ends. The CDR3 loop reads CASSLSRANTDTQYF. As DNA, the CDR3 is TGTGCCAGCAGTTTATCCAGGGCGAACACAGATACGCAGTATTTT.

This clonotype was seen a handful of times. The chain recombines TRBV5-4 with TRBJ2-6, with TRBD2 as a possible D gene (6 bases). This CDR3 comprises 17 residues. The germline gives CDR1 SGHNT, CDR2 YYREEE (reference sequence). The germline V and J ends were trimmed by 4 bases and 0 bases, with 14 bases remaining between them. This CDR3 reads CASSRREVASGANVLTF. Here the CDR3 DNA reads TGTGCCAGCAGCCGGAGGGAGGTGGCCTCTGGGGCCAACGTCCTGACTTTC. Based on the CDR3 plus reference TRBV5-4 and TRBJ2-6, the full variable domain is ETGVTQSPTHLIKTRGQQVTLRCSSQSGHNTVSWYQQALGQGPQFIFQYYREEENGRGNFPPRFSGLQFPNYSSELNVNALELDDSALYLCASSRREVASGANVLTFGAGSRLTVL.

The chain couples TRBV12-3 or TRBV12-4 to TRBJ2-1; perhaps TRBD2 as D (6 bases). Trimming shortened V by 6 bases and J by 4 bases, and 16 bases separated the two germline ends. The CDR3 is 15 residues long. CDR3: CASSPGVAEYNEQFF. The CDR3 coding sequence is TGTGCCAGCAGCCCCGGGGTAGCGGAGTACAATGAGCAGTTCTTC.

The V call is TRBV29-1, the J call TRBJ2-3; 10 bases map to TRBD2. This CDR3 has 14 residues. Trimming at V came to 7 bases and at J to 11 bases, leaving 15 bases not matched to a gene. The germline V gene encodes CDR1 SQVTM and CDR2 ANQGSEA. CDR3 amino acids: CSGWTSGFFFRQYF. The CDR3 nucleotides are TGCAGCGGGTGGACTAGCGGATTCTTTTTCAGGCAGTATTTT.

The rearrangement links TRBV6-2 or TRBV6-3 to TRBJ2-3, with D perhaps matching TRBD2 (5 bases). Trimming shortened V by 5 bases and J by 5 bases, and 20 bases separated the two germline ends. Germline CDR1 is MNHEY and CDR2 is SVGEGT. The CDR3 loop spans 16 amino acids. DNA for the CDR3: TGTGCCAGCAGTCCCCCCCGGGTCAGAAGCGGAGATACGCAGTATTTT. As protein: CASSPPRVRSGDTQYF.

The chain recombines TRBV20-1 with TRBJ2-7, with D tentatively TRBD2 (6 bases). Trimming cost V 0 bases and J 2 bases, with 14 bases left between them. The CDR3 runs 15 residues. Germline CDR1 and CDR2: DFQATT and SNEGSKA (reference sequence). CDR3 nucleotides: TGCAGTGCTAGAGATCCGGGACTTCTCACCTACGAGCAGTACTTC. It codes for CSARDPGLLTYEQYF.

This sequence joins TRBV12-3 or TRBV12-4 and TRBJ2-3, with 8 nucleotides matching TRBD2. V was pared by 6 bases and J by 4 bases, with 9 bases of the junction left unmatched. The CDR3 extends over 15 amino acids. In DNA form, the CDR3 reads TGTGCCAGCAGACGGACTAGCATCGGGGCAGATACGCAGTATTTT. This codes for CASRRTSIGADTQYF.

The rearrangement uses TRBV7-9 and TRBJ2-5; tentatively, D is TRBD1 (6 bases). Germline V gene data show CDR1 as SEHNR and CDR2 as FQNEAQ (reference sequence). CDR3 length equals 15 residues. Trimming cost V 5 bases and J 5 bases, with 18 bases left between them. The CDR3 nucleotides are TGTGCCAGCAGCCGTCCACAGGGCCCTTTGGAGACCCAGTACTTC. Translated: CASSRPQGPLETQYF.

V gene TRBV12-3 or TRBV12-4 combines with J gene TRBJ2-2; D call uncertain. V was cut by 7 bases and J by 0 bases, with 18 bases left in between. CDR3 length: 17 amino acids. The CDR3 protein is CASTSSKAVANTGELFF. The CDR3, as DNA: TGTGCCAGCACGTCCTCAAAGGCGGTTGCGAACACCGGGGAGCTGTTTTTT.

The table lists this clonotype with a few counts. J is TRBJ1-2 and V is TRBV29-1; 7 bases are shared with TRBD1. The CDR3 has 13 amino acids. V dropped 6 bases and J dropped 2; count of bases not matched to a gene: 6. Germline CDR1 and CDR2: SQVTM and ANQGSEA. The DNA for the CDR3 is TGCAGCGTCGACAGGGCTGGGAACTATGGCTACACCTTC. Translating it yields CSVDRAGNYGYTF.

This clonotype has only a few counts. The rearrangement joins TRBV29-1 to TRBJ2-7; maybe TRBD2 (6 bases). V lost 7 bases, J lost 0 bases, and 25 bases lay in between. The germline V gene has CDR1 SQVTM and CDR2 ANQGSEA. The length of the CDR3 is 17 residues. CDR3 in DNA: TGCAGCGCCACGGACCGGGGGACCACCCTGGACTCCTACGAGCAGTACTTC. Amino acids: CSATDRGTTLDSYEQYF.